Following are 5 T cell receptor beta chains from one sample sequenced in a study of shared clonotypes between healthy human individuals. TCRdb's table, derived via immunoSEQ multiplex PCR, lists solely in-frame clones and lacks some. Among about 710,000 clones, roughly two thirds were seen once, and the ten largest hold around 1.7%. Sample: memory CD4+ T cells sorted from blood. Regarding subset: CD45RA-negative fraction. Receptors were obtained from a woman in her twenties or thirties in good health.

The J gene is TRBJ1-5, the V gene TRBV5-5; D is ambiguous. The V gene lost 1 base and the J gene lost 3 bases, with 23 bases spanning the gap. The CDR3 runs 19 residues. Germline loops: CDR1 SGHKS, CDR2 YYEKEE (reference sequence). The CDR3 loop reads CASSLKSAVDGVFNQPQHF. CDR3 in DNA: TGTGCCAGCAGCTTGAAGAGTGCCGTAGACGGCGTCTTCAATCAGCCCCAGCATTTT.

The genes are TRBV12-2 and TRBJ1-3; TRBD1 was called by the table and not checked on the DNA. TRBV12-2 is given as a pseudogene. The CDR3 totals 16 residues. CDR3 DNA: TGTGCAAGTCGCTTAGTTGTGCAGGGAAGTCGAAACACCATATATTTT. This encodes CASRLVVQGSRNTIYF.

This clone was seen a handful of times. The V call is TRBV11-1, the J call TRBJ2-1; 12 bases align to TRBD2. The CDR3 runs to 17 residues. CDR1 is SGHAT, CDR2 FQDESV, per germline (reference sequence). J was trimmed by 8 bases and V by 1 base; bases with no gene match: 9. In DNA, the CDR3 is TGTGCCAGCAGCTTAGGTTGGACTAGCGGGAACCCCCATGAGCAGTTCTTC. Protein sequence: CASSLGWTSGNPHEQFF.

This clone was found a few times. The chain recombines TRBV7-3 with TRBJ2-7; D remains ambiguous. The CDR3 has 13 amino acids. Trimming left V 5 bases short and J 2 bases short, with 10 bases between. The germline V gene has CDR1 SGHTA and CDR2 FQGTGA. CDR3 protein: CASSPGPTYEQYF. CDR3 DNA sequence: TGTGCCAGCAGCCCCGGACCTACCTACGAGCAGTACTTC.

J is TRBJ2-7 and V is TRBV6-4; TRBD1 matches at 10 bases. Trimming removed 6 bases from V and 7 bases from J; junction bases left unmatched: 21. The germline CDR1 and CDR2 sequences are MRHNA and SNTAGT. The CDR3 has 18 amino acids. The CDR3, as DNA: TGTGCCAGCAGGGAGGTCCCGGGACAGGGGAAACCCCGCGGGGAGCAGTACTTC. Translating gives CASREVPGQGKPRGEQYF.